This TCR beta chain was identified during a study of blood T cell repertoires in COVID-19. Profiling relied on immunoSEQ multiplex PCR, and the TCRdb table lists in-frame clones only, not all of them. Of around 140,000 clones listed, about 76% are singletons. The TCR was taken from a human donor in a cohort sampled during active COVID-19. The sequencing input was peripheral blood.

This CDR3 reads CASSDISYGYTF. In DNA form, the CDR3 reads TGTGCCAGCAGTGATATCAGCTATGGCTACACCTTC. The genes are TRBV6-1 and TRBJ1-2; D remains unclear. Trimming pared 3 bases from V and 4 bases from J, leaving 6 bases between. The CDR3 totals 12 residues. Germline V gene data show CDR1 as MNHNS and CDR2 as SASEGT.